The present T cell receptor beta chain was sequenced within a study of shared clonotypes between healthy human individuals. Findings of the study overall: Shared clonotypes across all four donors exceeded non-shared ones in generation probability.

TCRdb's copy holds only in-frame clones and misses some; the assay was immunoSEQ multiplex PCR. The sample lists 2 million to 3 million clones, 93% occurring once. Trimming at V came to 5 bases and at J to 4 bases, leaving 9 bases not matched to a gene. The CDR3 has 16 residues. Germline V gene data show CDR1 as SEHNR and CDR2 as FQNEAQ (reference sequence). Details on this clone: Its antigen remains unknown.

The chain is built from TRBV7-9 and TRBJ1-3, with 9 bases that match TRBD1. Sequencing used naive CD4+ T cells from PBMCs. Described subset: CD45RA+ positively selected. This clonotype was sampled from a man younger than 35 in good health. Some clones in this sample may be carry-over from other donors' samples. For the CDR3, the DNA is TGTGCCAGCAGCCCGCCGGGACAGGGAACGGGAAACACCATATATTTT. This translates into CASSPPGQGTGNTIYF.